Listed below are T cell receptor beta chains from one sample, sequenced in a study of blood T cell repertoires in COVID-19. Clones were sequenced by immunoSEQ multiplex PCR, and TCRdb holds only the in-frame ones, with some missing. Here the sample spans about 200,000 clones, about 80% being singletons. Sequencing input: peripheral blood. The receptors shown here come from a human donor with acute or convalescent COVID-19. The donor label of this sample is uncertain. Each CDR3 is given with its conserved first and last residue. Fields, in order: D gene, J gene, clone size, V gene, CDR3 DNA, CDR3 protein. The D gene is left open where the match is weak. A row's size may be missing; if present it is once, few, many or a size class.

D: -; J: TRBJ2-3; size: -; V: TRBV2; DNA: TGTGCCAGCAGTGTCCGATCTATCAGCACAGATACGCAGTATTTT; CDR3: CASSVRSISTDTQYF
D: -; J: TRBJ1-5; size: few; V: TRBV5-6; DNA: TGTGCCAGCAGCTTGGAAAGGTCCGGGAATCAGCCCCAGCATTTT; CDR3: CASSLERSGNQPQHF
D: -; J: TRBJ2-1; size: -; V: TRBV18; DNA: TGTGCCAGCTCACCGGACAGACCTCTTGCCGAGCAGTTCTTC; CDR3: CASSPDRPLAEQFF
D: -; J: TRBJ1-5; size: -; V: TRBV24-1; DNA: TGTGCCACCAGTGGAGGGTTTAGTCAGCCCCAGCATTTT; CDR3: CATSGGFSQPQHF
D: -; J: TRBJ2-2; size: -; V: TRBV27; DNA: TGTGCCAGCAGTCCCACAGGGTTAGGGACCGGGGAGCTGTTTTTT; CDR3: CASSPTGLGTGELFF
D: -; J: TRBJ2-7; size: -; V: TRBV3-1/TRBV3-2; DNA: TGTGCCAGCAGCCAAGACCCCCGCAGGGCCTACGAGCAGTACTTC; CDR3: CASSQDPRRAYEQYF
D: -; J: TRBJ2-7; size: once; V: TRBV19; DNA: TGTGCCAGTAGTATGATGGTGGGAGGATTCTACGAGCAGTACTTC; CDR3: CASSMMVGGFYEQYF
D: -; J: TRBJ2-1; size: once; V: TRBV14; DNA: TGTGCCAGCAGCTTGACTCCAAACTCCTACAATGAGCAGTTCTTC; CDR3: CASSLTPNSYNEQFF
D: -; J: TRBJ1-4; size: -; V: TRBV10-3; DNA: TGTGCCATCAGTGAGTCGAACTCGTTCCAGGGCAAACTGTTTTTT; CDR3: CAISESNSFQGKLFF
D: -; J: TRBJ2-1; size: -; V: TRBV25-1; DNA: TGTGCCAGCAGTGAATACGGCAATCGGCACGGGAATGAGCAGTTCTTC; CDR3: CASSEYGNRHGNEQFF
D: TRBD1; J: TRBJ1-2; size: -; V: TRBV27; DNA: TGTGCCAGCAGTTTGCCCCTCAGGGGGAACTATGGCTACACCTTC; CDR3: CASSLPLRGNYGYTF
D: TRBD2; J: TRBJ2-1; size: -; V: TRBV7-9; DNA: TGTGCCAGCAGCTTCGGACTAGCGGGAGTTTTCAATGAGCAGTTCTTC; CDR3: CASSFGLAGVFNEQFF
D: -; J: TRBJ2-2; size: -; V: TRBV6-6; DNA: TGTGCCAGCAGTTACGACAGGATAACCGGGGAGCTGTTTTTT; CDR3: CASSYDRITGELFF
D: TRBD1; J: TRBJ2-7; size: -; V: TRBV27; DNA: TGTGCCAGCAGTCCCCTCGACAGGGAAGCGGCGCAGTACTTC; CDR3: CASSPLDREAAQYF
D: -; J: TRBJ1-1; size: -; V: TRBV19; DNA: TGTGCCAGTAGTATAGGCCCGGGACTGGGACGGACTGAAGCTTTCTTT; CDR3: CASSIGPGLGRTEAFF
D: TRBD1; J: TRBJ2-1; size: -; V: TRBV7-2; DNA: TGTGCCAGCAGCTCAGGGGGTTACAATGAGCAGTTCTTC; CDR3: CASSSGGYNEQFF
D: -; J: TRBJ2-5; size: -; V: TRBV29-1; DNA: TGCAGCGTTGTATGGTCAAACGGAGGGGAGACCCAGTACTTC; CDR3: CSVVWSNGGETQYF
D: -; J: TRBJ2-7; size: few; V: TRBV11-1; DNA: TGTGCCAGCAGCTTAGCGCTTGGCAGGGGCTACGAGCAGTACTTC; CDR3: CASSLALGRGYEQYF
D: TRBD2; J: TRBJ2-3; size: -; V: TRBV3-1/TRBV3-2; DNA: TGTGCCAGCAGCCTGATCACTAGCGGACCTACAGATACGCAGTATTTT; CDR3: CASSLITSGPTDTQYF
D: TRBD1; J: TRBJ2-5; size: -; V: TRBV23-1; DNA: TGCGCCAGCAGTCAAAGATCGGGACAGGGGAACCAAGAGACCCAGTACTTC; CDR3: CASSQRSGQGNQETQYF
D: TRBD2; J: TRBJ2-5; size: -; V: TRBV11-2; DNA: TGTGCCAGCAGCTTGACTAGCGGGAGAGCTTCGGGGGAGGAGACCCAGTACTTC; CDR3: CASSLTSGRASGEETQYF
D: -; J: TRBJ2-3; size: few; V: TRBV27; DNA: TGTGCCAGCAGTGCCAACGGGGGGCGGGTCAGCACAGATACGCAGTATTTT; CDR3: CASSANGGRVSTDTQYF
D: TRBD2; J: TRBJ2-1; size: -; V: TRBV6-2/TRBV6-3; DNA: TGTGCCAGCAGTTACTCACTAGCGGGAGCCAGAGAGCAGTTCTTC; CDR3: CASSYSLAGAREQFF
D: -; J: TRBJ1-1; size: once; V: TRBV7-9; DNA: TGTGCCACATCCGGGGACATAAGGGTTGTCACTGAAGCTTTCTTT; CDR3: CATSGDIRVVTEAFF
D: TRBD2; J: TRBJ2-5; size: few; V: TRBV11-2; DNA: TGTGCCAGCAGCTTAGCTCTAGCGGGAGGCCAAGAGACCCAGTACTTC; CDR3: CASSLALAGGQETQYF
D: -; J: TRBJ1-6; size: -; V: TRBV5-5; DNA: TGTGCCAGCAGCGTGGACGGTAACTCCTATAATTCACCCCTCCACTTT; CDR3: CASSVDGNSYNSPLHF
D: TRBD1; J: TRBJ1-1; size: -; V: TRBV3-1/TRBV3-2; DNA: TGTGCCAGCAGCATCGACAGGGCGAACACTGAAGCTTTCTTT; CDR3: CASSIDRANTEAFF
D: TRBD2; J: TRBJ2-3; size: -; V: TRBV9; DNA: TGTGCCAGCAGCGTGATGACTAGCCCCAGCACAGATACGCAGTATTTT; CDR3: CASSVMTSPSTDTQYF
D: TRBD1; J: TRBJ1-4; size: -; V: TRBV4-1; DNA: TGCGCCAGCAGCCAAGCTCTCACAGGGGGAGAAAAACTGTTTTTT; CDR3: CASSQALTGGEKLFF
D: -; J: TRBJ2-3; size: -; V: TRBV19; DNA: TGTGCCAGTAGTATGGGACTTGGAAGCACAGATACGCAGTATTTT; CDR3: CASSMGLGSTDTQYF
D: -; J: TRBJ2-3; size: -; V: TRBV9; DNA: TGTGCCAGCAGCGTAGGAGCGTCTGCCACAGATACGCAGTATTTT; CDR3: CASSVGASATDTQYF
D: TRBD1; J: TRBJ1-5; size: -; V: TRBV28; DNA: TGTGCCAGCAGTCCCCCCAGGGGGGTTAGGAGCAATCAGCCCCAGCATTTT; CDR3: CASSPPRGVRSNQPQHF
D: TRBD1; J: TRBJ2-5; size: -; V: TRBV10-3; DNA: TGTGCCATCAGTGACGGACAGGGCCAAGAGACCCAGTACTTC; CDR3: CAISDGQGQETQYF
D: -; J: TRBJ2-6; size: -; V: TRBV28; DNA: TGTGCCAGCAGTTTAATCAAGGGGCCCAACTCTGGGGCCAACGTCCTGACTTTC; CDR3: CASSLIKGPNSGANVLTF
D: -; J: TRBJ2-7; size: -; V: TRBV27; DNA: TGTGCCAGCAGTCCCCGGACGGGAGCCTACGAGCAGTACTTC; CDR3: CASSPRTGAYEQYF
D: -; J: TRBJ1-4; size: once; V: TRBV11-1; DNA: TGTGCCAGCAGCCGGGACAACGGGAATGAAAAACTGTTTTTT; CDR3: CASSRDNGNEKLFF
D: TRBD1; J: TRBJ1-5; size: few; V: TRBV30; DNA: TGTGCCTGGAGTGGGGACAGGGGTAATCAGCCCCAGCATTTT; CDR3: CAWSGDRGNQPQHF
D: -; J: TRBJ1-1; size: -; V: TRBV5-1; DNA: TGCGCCAGCAGCCTCAGCGGCCAGGGACTTACAAAAGAACTATTT; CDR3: CASSLSGQGLTKELF
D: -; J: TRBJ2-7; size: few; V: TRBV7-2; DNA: TGTGCCAGCAGCCCCACCGGGACACCCTCCTACGAGCAGTACTTC; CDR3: CASSPTGTPSYEQYF
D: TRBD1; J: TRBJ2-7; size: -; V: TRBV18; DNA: TGTGCCAGCTCAAGGACAGGAAACGAGCAGTACTTC; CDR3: CASSRTGNEQYF
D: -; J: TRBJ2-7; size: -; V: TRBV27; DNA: TGTGCCAGCAGTGTAGGAGGTGGAGGGCTCCCCTACGAGCAGTACTTC; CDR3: CASSVGGGGLPYEQYF
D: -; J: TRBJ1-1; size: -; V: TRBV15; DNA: TGTGCCACCAGCCTAGATAAACACACTGAAGCTTTCTTT; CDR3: CATSLDKHTEAFF
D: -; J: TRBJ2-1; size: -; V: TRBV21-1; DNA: TGTGCCAGCAGCAAAGGTCGGAGGAAGGCGAGCTCCTACAATGAGCAGTTCTTC; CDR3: CASSKGRRKASSYNEQFF
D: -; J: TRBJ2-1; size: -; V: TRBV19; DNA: TGTGCCAGTAGTGCGACAGTGAGCTCCTACAATGAGCAGTTCTTC; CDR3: CASSATVSSYNEQFF
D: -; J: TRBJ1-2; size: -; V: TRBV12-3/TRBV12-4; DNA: TGTGCCAGCAGTTTCCGCAGTAATGGCTACACCTTC; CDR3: CASSFRSNGYTF
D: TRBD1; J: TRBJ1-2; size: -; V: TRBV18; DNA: TGTGCCAGCTCACTAGATGCAGGGGGCAGGAACTATGGCTACACCTTC; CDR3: CASSLDAGGRNYGYTF
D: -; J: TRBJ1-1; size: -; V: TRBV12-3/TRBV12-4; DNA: TGTGCCAGCAGTTTCGCGGTTAACACTGAAGCTTTCTTT; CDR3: CASSFAVNTEAFF
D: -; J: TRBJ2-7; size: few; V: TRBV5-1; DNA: TGCGCCAGCAGCTTGGAGTCCCTAGAGCAGTACTTC; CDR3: CASSLESLEQYF
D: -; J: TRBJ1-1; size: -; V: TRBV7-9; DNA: TGTGCCAGCAGCTTACAGGGGGAAGCTTTCTTT; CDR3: CASSLQGEAFF
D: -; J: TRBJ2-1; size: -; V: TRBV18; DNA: TGTGCCAGCTCACCACTGTCAATTCCCTACAATGAGCAGTTCTTC; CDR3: CASSPLSIPYNEQFF